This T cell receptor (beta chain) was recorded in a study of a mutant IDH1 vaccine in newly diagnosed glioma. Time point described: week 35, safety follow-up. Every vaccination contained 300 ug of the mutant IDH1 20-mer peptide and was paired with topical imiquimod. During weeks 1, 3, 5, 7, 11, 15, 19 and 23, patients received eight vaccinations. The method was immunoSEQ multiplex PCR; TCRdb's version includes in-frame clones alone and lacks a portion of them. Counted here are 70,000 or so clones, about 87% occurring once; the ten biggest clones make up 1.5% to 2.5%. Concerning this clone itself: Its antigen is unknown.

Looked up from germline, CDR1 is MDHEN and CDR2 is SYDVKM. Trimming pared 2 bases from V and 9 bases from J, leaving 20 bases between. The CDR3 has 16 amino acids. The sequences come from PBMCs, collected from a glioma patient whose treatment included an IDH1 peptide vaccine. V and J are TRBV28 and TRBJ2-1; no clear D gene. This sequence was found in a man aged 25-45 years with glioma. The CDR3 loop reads CASSLRYRSLSGEQFF. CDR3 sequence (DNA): TGTGCCAGCAGTTTAAGGTATAGAAGCCTTAGTGGTGAGCAGTTCTTC.